A selection of T cell receptor beta chains follows, all from one sample in a study of control samples from healthy donors and cancer patients. Clones were sequenced by immunoSEQ multiplex PCR, and TCRdb holds only the in-frame ones, with some missing. The data contain about 58,000 clones, around 91% of them seen just once; the ten biggest clones take up around 6%. The sample comprised PBMCs. The receptors were sampled from a man aged 55 to 70 with colorectal cancer. Both conserved end residues are part of each CDR3. D genes are given only for firm matches. Clone size is given for some rows only: seen once, a few or many times, or a class if the clone is expanded.

.	TRBV27	TRBJ1-2	TRBD1	CASSPTLGGGYYGYTF	TGTGCCAGCAGTCCGACCCTGGGAGGGGGCTACTATGGCTACACCTTC
.	TRBV5-6	TRBJ1-2	TRBD1	CASIPRDRESGGYTF	TGTGCCAGCATCCCTCGGGACAGGGAATCGGGCGGCTACACCTTC
.	TRBV3-1/TRBV3-2	TRBJ1-6	.	CASLRGCNSPLHF	TGTGCCAGCCTTCGGGGCTGTAATTCACCCCTCCACTTT
.	TRBV1	TRBJ1-1	.	CTSSYDRPNTEAFF	TGCACCAGCAGCTATGACAGGCCGAACACTGAAGCTTTCTTT
.	TRBV6-5	TRBJ1-4	.	CASRGTFNEKLFF	TGTGCCAGCAGGGGGACCTTTAATGAAAAACTGTTTTTT
.	TRBV5-1	TRBJ2-4	TRBD1	CASSTRTGYNIQYF	TGCGCCAGCAGCACCCGGACAGGTTATAACATTCAGTACTTC
.	TRBV13	TRBJ1-5	.	CASSLRGSNQPQHF	TGTGCCAGCAGCTTACGAGGAAGCAATCAGCCCCAGCATTTT
.	TRBV5-5	TRBJ2-1	.	CASSLSQDNEQFF	TGTGCCAGCAGCTTGTCCCAGGACAATGAGCAGTTCTTC
.	TRBV6-2/TRBV6-3	TRBJ2-4	TRBD1	CASSPQTGYGKNIQYF	TGTGCCAGCAGCCCTCAGACAGGGTATGGCAAAAACATTCAGTACTTC
few	TRBV5-1	TRBJ2-7	TRBD1	CASSGRTGPYEQYF	TGCGCCAGCAGCGGGCGGACAGGACCATACGAGCAGTACTTC
.	TRBV7-9	TRBJ2-1	TRBD2	CASSLSGRGNYNEQFF	TGTGCCAGCAGCTTATCAGGGCGGGGGAACTACAATGAGCAGTTCTTC
.	TRBV20-1	TRBJ1-1	.	CSASGSGRKNTEAFF	TGCAGTGCTAGTGGCTCGGGACGGAAGAACACTGAAGCTTTCTTT
.	TRBV28	TRBJ2-1	.	CASTPYGGGGNEQFF	TGTGCCAGCACCCCGTATGGGGGCGGAGGTAATGAGCAGTTCTTC
.	TRBV5-6	TRBJ1-2	.	CASSFLYGYTF	TGTGCCAGCAGCTTCCTCTATGGCTACACCTTC
.	TRBV7-3	TRBJ2-2	TRBD1	CASRETGSTGELFF	TGTGCCAGCAGGGAGACAGGGTCCACCGGGGAGCTGTTTTTT
.	TRBV6-6	TRBJ2-1	.	CASSYSGGNNEQFF	TGTGCCAGCAGTTACTCTGGGGGGAACAATGAGCAGTTCTTC
.	TRBV7-2	TRBJ1-2	.	CASSIVTGAFLYGYTF	TGTGCCAGCAGCATCGTAACTGGGGCGTTCCTATATGGCTACACCTTC
.	TRBV11-2	TRBJ2-1	TRBD2	CASRASGSYNGQFF	TGTGCCAGCAGGGCTAGCGGGTCGTACAATGGGCAGTTCTTC
.	TRBV7-9	TRBJ1-4	TRBD1	CASSFDRGYEKLFF	TGTGCCAGCAGCTTCGACAGGGGTTATGAAAAACTGTTTTTT
.	TRBV30	TRBJ1-4	TRBD1	CAWRARTGPNEKLFF	TGTGCCTGGAGGGCTAGGACAGGGCCTAATGAAAAACTGTTTTTT
.	TRBV29-1	TRBJ2-1	.	CSVGGDNYNEQFF	TGCAGCGTGGGTGGGGACAACTACAATGAGCAGTTCTTC
.	TRBV7-2	TRBJ2-7	TRBD1	CASSFGQVYEQYF	TGTGCCAGCAGCTTCGGACAGGTATACGAGCAGTACTTC
once	TRBV4-1	TRBJ1-2	TRBD1	CASSQDQQGGYGYTF	TGCGCCAGCAGCCAAGACCAACAGGGGGGATATGGCTACACCTTC
.	TRBV27	TRBJ1-1	.	CASSLSRNTEAFF	TGTGCCAGCAGTTTGTCCCGGAACACTGAAGCTTTCTTT
once	TRBV2	TRBJ1-5	.	CASKEGNQPQHF	TGTGCCAGCAAGGAGGGTAATCAGCCCCAGCATTTT
.	TRBV5-1	TRBJ1-3	.	CASSEGQPQSSGNTIYF	TGCGCCAGCAGCGAAGGACAGCCTCAGAGCTCTGGAAACACCATATATTTT
.	TRBV6-5	TRBJ2-1	.	CASSYVGGPPNEQFF	TGTGCCAGCAGTTACGTAGGGGGTCCCCCTAATGAGCAGTTCTTC